These T cell receptor beta chains were read from a single sample in a study of blood T cell repertoires in COVID-19. Using immunoSEQ multiplex PCR, the repertoire was profiled, and TCRdb retains in-frame clones only, with some absent. The sample shows fewer than 350,000 clones, around 87% of them seen only once. The sequenced sample consisted of PBMCs or T cells enriched from blood (not recorded which). The receptors were gathered from a woman under 30 with acute COVID-19. CDR3s include the opening cysteine and the closing phenylalanine or tryptophan. The order of the fields is J gene, clone size, D gene, V gene, CDR3 protein, CDR3 DNA. A D gene is named only where the DNA matches it firmly. The listing skips clone size in some rows; elsewhere it reads once, few, many or a size class.

>TRBJ2-1|NA|TRBD2|TRBV2
CASGTSGSYEQFF
TGTGCCAGCGGAACTAGCGGGAGTTATGAGCAGTTCTTC
>TRBJ1-1|NA|NA|TRBV4-2
CASSQVGLQRDCRF
TGTGCCAGCAGCCAAGTCGGCCTACAACGGGACTGCCGCTTT
>TRBJ2-7|NA|NA|TRBV28
CASSYSYEQYF
TGTGCCAGCAGCTACTCCTACGAGCAGTACTTC
>TRBJ2-7|NA|TRBD2|TRBV4-1
CASSHPGLAGTYEQYF
TGCGCCAGCAGCCACCCCGGACTAGCGGGAACCTACGAGCAGTACTTC
>TRBJ2-3|few|TRBD2|TRBV29-1
CSVEDVTSGRYSTDTQYF
TGCAGCGTTGAAGACGTGACTAGCGGACGTTACAGCACAGATACGCAGTATTTT
>TRBJ2-7|NA|TRBD2|TRBV2
CASQLAGGPRYEQYF
TGTGCCAGCCAACTAGCGGGAGGGCCTAGGTACGAGCAGTACTTC
>TRBJ2-2|NA|TRBD1|TRBV5-4
CASSRDRGYTGELFF
TGTGCCAGCAGCCGGGACAGGGGCTACACCGGGGAGCTGTTTTTT
>TRBJ2-7|NA|TRBD2|TRBV3-1/TRBV3-2
CASSQGLAGPYEQYF
TGTGCCAGCAGCCAGGGACTAGCGGGTCCCTACGAGCAGTACTTC
>TRBJ2-2|NA|TRBD2|TRBV15
CATSSGRANTGELFF
TGTGCCACCAGCAGCGGGAGGGCGAACACCGGGGAGCTGTTTTTT
>TRBJ2-2|NA|NA|TRBV9
CASSVEGGSRELFF
TGTGCCAGCAGCGTAGAGGGAGGTAGTCGGGAGCTGTTTTTT
>TRBJ2-3|NA|TRBD1|TRBV3-1/TRBV3-2
CASSRGTGSGTDTQYF
TGTGCCAGCAGCCGTGGGACAGGGTCTGGCACAGATACGCAGTATTTT
>TRBJ1-6|NA|TRBD1|TRBV30
CASARDRVNSPLHF
TGTGCCTCCGCCCGGGACAGGGTTAATTCACCCCTCCACTTT
>TRBJ2-1|NA|TRBD2|TRBV24-1
CATGTSGLNEQFF
TGTGCCACGGGGACTAGCGGGCTCAATGAGCAGTTCTTC
>TRBJ2-2|NA|NA|TRBV27
CASRKDRAGGTGELFF
TGTGCCAGCCGAAAAGACAGGGCGGGAGGAACCGGGGAGCTGTTTTTT
>TRBJ2-7|once|TRBD2|TRBV6-5
CASRTLAGGYEQYF
TGTGCCAGCAGGACACTAGCGGGAGGCTACGAGCAGTACTTC
>TRBJ1-5|NA|NA|TRBV18
CASSSGVNQPQHF
TGTGCCAGCTCATCAGGGGTGAATCAGCCCCAGCATTTT
>TRBJ2-1|NA|NA|TRBV5-4
CASSLTAGSSYNEQFF
TGTGCCAGCAGCTTGACGGCGGGGAGCTCCTACAATGAGCAGTTCTTC
>TRBJ2-1|NA|TRBD2|TRBV7-3
CASSPGLSYNEQFF
TGTGCCAGCAGCCCGGGACTATCGTACAATGAGCAGTTCTTC
>TRBJ2-5|NA|NA|TRBV18
CASSSGQLRETQYF
TGTGCCAGCTCAAGCGGACAGTTGAGGGAGACCCAGTACTTC
>TRBJ2-1|NA|TRBD1|TRBV6-5
CASSRTGLSYNEQFF
TGTGCCAGCAGTCGGACAGGGTTAAGCTACAATGAGCAGTTCTTC
>TRBJ2-2|NA|NA|TRBV11-3
CASSFQGTGELFF
TGTGCCAGCAGCTTTCAGGGTACCGGGGAGCTGTTTTTT
>TRBJ2-5|NA|NA|TRBV5-1
CASSLVRETQYF
TGCGCCAGCAGCTTGGTCCGGGAGACCCAGTACTTC
>TRBJ2-5|NA|TRBD2|TRBV4-1
CASSQPPGGQETQYF
TGCGCCAGCAGCCAACCCCCGGGGGGGCAAGAGACCCAGTACTTC
>TRBJ2-3|NA|NA|TRBV18
CASSPNRGKSDTQYF
TGTGCCAGCTCACCAAATAGGGGAAAGTCGGATACGCAGTATTTT
>TRBJ2-3|NA|TRBD2|TRBV5-4
CASSRAPGGTQYF
TGTGCCAGCAGCCGGGCCCCGGGGGGTACGCAGTATTTT
>TRBJ1-1|NA|NA|TRBV19
CASSVPRGGTEAFF
TGTGCCAGTAGTGTCCCCAGGGGAGGGACTGAAGCTTTCTTT
>TRBJ2-2|few|NA|TRBV5-4
CASSPLRTGHTGELFF
TGTGCCAGCAGCCCGCTTCGCACAGGTCACACCGGGGAGCTGTTTTTT
>TRBJ2-1|once|TRBD1|TRBV19
CASNDRGTYNEQFF
TGTGCCAGTAATGACAGGGGGACCTACAATGAGCAGTTCTTC
>TRBJ2-7|NA|NA|TRBV18
CASSPEGIYEQYF
TGTGCCAGCTCACCCGAGGGAATCTACGAGCAGTACTTC
>TRBJ2-6|NA|NA|TRBV7-8
CASSRLTGGANQLKGTSGANVLTF
TGTGCCAGCAGCCGATTGACGGGGGGCGCAAATCAGCTAAAAGGGACATCTGGGGCCAACGTCCTGACTTTC
>TRBJ1-5|NA|NA|TRBV9
CASSVGTGNQPQHF
TGTGCCAGCAGCGTAGGGACAGGCAATCAGCCCCAGCATTTT
>TRBJ2-3|NA|TRBD2|TRBV9
CASSVDGTRIDTQYF
TGTGCCAGCAGCGTAGACGGGACTAGAATAGATACGCAGTATTTT